This T cell receptor beta chain was recorded in a study of graft-versus-host responses after intestinal transplantation. As for this clone: Its target is not known. One end of the junction is discordant with germline, which a read error may explain.

There are 16 residues in the CDR3. Germline V gives CDR1 MNHNY, CDR2 SVGAGI (reference sequence). The assay was immunoSEQ multiplex PCR, and TCRdb's table has in-frame clones only and misses some. This table holds 65,000 to 85,000 clones, 92% found once. Study results and caveats: Circulating GvH clone levels at their peak were associated with HvG declines (early post-transplant). GvH clones were identified in recipient marrow, with some first appearing in ileum or blood.

This clonotype was sampled from a human patient who received an intestinal transplant, so some T cells may come from the graft donor. The chain links TRBV6-6 to TRBJ1-4; 7 nucleotides match TRBD1. Specimen: bone marrow, collected approximately 740 days after intestinal transplantation. The CDR3 is CAGSSPSRGLRIKLFF. DNA for the CDR3: TGTGCCGGCAGTTCGCCTTCAAGGGGGCTCCGAATAAAACTGTTTTTT.